This TCR beta chain was retrieved from a study of cytomegalovirus exposure and HLA in healthy donors. Regarding the study as a whole: Exclusion applied to some V segments, including TRBV6-2 and TRBV6-3, as they were indistinguishable. Reportedly, HLA-A and HLA-B alleles of most subjects were accurately predicted from TCR beta. Previously analyzed data showed that most TCR beta V segments were productive at a frequency of about 87% or about 30%. Upon later analysis, HLA-associated TCR beta chains proved more clonally expanded than other, equally common chains.

Of note for this clone: Its antigen is currently unknown.

In the PCR, 60 Vbeta and 13 Jbeta primers were used. Generated by immunoSEQ multiplex PCR, the TCRdb table keeps only in-frame clones and is missing some. The sample holds 150,000 or so clones, over 60% seen once. Trimming stripped 5 bases from V and 3 bases from J, with 11 bases between. CDR3 size: 13 residues. Germline lookup yields CDR1 SGHNT and CDR2 YYREEE (reference sequence). This chain uses TRBV5-4 with TRBJ1-2, with unresolved D. This receptor was taken from a man aged 40-49 years in good health and CMV-seropositive. Sequencing was done on a sample of PBMCs. The CDR3 loop reads CASSSGGDYGYTF. The CDR3 nucleotides read TGTGCCAGCAGTTCGGGCGGGGACTATGGCTACACCTTC.